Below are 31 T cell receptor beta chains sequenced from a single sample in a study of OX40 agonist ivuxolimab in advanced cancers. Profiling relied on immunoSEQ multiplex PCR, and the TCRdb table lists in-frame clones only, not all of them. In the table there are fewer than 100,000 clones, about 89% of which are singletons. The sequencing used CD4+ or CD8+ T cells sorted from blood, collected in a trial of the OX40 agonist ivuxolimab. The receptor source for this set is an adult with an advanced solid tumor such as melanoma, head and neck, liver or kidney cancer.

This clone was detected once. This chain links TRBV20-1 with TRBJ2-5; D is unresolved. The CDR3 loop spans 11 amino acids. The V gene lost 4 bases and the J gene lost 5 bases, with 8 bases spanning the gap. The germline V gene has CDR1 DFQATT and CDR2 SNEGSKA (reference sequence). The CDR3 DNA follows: TGCAGTGCTACCTTGGGGGAGACCCAGTACTTC. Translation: CSATLGETQYF.

The CDR3 spells CASRKAGRANEKLFF. The CDR3 DNA reads TGTGCCAGCAGGAAAGCGGGTAGAGCTAATGAAAAACTGTTTTTT. This chain uses TRBV6-5 with TRBJ1-4; D remains unclear. Germline CDR1 reads MNHEY; CDR2 reads SVGAGI. The V end lost 6 bases, the J end lost 3 bases, and 14 bases lay between the germline ends. This CDR3 has 15 residues.

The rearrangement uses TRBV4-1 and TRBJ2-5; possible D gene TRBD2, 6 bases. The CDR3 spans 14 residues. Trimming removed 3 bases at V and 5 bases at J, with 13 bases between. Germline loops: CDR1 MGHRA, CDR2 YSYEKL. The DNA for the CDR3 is TGCGCCAGCAGCCATCCGGCACGGGGGGAGACCCAGTACTTC. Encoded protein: CASSHPARGETQYF.

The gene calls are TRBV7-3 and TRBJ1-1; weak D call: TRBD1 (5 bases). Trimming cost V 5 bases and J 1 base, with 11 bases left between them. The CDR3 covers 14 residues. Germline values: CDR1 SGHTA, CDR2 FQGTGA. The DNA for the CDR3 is TGTGCCAGCAGCAGCTCAGGGAAGAACACTGAAGCTTTCTTT. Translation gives CASSSSGKNTEAFF.

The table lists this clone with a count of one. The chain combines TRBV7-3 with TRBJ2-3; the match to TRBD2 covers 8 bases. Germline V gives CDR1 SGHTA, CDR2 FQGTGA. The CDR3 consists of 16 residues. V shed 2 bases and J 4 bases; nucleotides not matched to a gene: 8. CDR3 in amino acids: CASSLLGLGVPDTQYF. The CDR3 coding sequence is TGTGCCAGCAGCTTATTGGGACTAGGGGTACCAGATACGCAGTATTTT.

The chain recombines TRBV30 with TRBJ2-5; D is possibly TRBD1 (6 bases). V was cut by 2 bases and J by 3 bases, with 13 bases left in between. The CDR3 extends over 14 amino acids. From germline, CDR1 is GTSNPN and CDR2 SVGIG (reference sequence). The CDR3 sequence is CAWSPRTDKETQYF. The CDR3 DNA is TGTGCCTGGAGTCCCCGGACAGACAAAGAGACCCAGTACTTC.

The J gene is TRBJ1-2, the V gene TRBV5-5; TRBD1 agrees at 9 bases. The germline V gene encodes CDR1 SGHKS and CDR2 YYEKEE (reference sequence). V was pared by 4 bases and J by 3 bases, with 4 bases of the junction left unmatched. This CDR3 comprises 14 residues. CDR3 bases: TGTGCCAGCAGCCTGGGACAGGGCGACTATGGCTACACCTTC. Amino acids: CASSLGQGDYGYTF.

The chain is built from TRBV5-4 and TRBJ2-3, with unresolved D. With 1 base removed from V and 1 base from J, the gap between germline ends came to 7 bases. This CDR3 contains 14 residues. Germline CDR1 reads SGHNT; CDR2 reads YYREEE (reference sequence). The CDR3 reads CASSLNTRTDTQYF. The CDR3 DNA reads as TGTGCCAGCAGCTTGAACACCCGCACAGATACGCAGTATTTT.

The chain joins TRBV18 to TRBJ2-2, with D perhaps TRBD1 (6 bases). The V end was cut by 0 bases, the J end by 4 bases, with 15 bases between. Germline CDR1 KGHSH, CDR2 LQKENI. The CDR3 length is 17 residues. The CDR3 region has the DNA TGTGCCAGCTCACCACCGAATGTTAGGGGGACCACCGGGGAGCTGTTTTTT. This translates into CASSPPNVRGTTGELFF.

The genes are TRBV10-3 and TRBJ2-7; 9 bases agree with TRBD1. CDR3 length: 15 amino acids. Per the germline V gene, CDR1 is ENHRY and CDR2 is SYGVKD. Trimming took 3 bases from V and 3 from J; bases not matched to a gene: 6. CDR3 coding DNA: TGTGCCATCAGTGACTTGGGACAGGGTCTCTACGAGCAGTACTTC. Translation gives CAISDLGQGLYEQYF.

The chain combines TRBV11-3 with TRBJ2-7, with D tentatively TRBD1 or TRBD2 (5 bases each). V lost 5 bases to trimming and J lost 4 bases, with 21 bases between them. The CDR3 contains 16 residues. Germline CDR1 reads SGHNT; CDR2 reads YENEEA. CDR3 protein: CASSPAGDLPPYEQYF. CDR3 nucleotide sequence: TGTGCCAGCAGCCCAGCCGGGGACCTGCCCCCTTACGAGCAGTACTTC.

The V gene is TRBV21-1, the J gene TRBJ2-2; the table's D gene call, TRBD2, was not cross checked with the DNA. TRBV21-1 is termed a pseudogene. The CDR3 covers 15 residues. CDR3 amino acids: CASSPSRAYTGELFF. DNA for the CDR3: TGTGCCAGCAGCCCCTCGAGGGCATACACCGGGGAGCTGTTTTTT.

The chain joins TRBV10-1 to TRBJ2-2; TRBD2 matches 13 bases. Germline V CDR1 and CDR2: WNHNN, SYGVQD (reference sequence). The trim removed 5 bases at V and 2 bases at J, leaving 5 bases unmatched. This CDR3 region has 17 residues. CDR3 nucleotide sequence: TGCGCCAGCAGTTTTGGACTAGCGGGAGCCAACACCGGGGAGCTGTTTTTT. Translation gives CASSFGLAGANTGELFF.

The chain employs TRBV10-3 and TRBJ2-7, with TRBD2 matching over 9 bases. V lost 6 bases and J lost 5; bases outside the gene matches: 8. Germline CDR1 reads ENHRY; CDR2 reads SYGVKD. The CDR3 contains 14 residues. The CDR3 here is CAISRLAGSDEQYF. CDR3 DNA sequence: TGTGCCATCAGCCGGCTAGCGGGAAGTGACGAGCAGTACTTC.

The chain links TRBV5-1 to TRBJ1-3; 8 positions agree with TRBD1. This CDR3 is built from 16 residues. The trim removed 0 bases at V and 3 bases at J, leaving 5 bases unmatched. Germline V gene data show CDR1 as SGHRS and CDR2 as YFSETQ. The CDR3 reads CASSLDRGFYGNTIYF. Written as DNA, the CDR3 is TGCGCCAGCAGCTTGGACAGGGGGTTTTATGGAAACACCATATATTTT.

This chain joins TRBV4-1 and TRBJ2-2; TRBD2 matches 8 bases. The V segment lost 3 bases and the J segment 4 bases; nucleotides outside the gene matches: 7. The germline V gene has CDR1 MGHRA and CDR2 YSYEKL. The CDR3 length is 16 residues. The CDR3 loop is CASSQPAAGVTGELFF. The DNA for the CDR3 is TGCGCCAGCAGCCAGCCCGCAGCGGGGGTCACCGGGGAGCTGTTTTTT.

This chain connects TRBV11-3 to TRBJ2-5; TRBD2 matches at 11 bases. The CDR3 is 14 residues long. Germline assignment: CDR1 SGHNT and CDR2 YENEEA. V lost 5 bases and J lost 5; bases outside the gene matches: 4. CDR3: CASSPLAGGETQYF. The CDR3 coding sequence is TGTGCCAGCAGCCCGTTAGCGGGAGGGGAGACCCAGTACTTC.

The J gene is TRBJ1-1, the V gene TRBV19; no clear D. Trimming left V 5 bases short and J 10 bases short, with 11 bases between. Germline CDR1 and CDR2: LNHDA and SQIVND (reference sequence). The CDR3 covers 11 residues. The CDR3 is CASSADEGAFF. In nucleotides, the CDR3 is TGTGCCAGTAGTGCCGACGAGGGAGCTTTCTTT.

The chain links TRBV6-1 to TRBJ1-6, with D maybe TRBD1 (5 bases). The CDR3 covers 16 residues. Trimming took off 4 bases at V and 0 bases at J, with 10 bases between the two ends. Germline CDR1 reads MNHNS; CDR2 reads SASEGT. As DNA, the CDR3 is TGTGCCAGCAGTGGGGGCTACAGCTCCTATAATTCACCCCTCCACTTT. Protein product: CASSGGYSSYNSPLHF.

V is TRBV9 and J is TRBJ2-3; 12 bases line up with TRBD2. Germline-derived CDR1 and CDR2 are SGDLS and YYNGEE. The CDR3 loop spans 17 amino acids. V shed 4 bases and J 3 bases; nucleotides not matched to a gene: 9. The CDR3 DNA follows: TGTGCCAGCAGCCCCACGACTAGCGGGAGTGCGACAGATACGCAGTATTTT. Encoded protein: CASSPTTSGSATDTQYF. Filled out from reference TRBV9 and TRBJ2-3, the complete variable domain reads DSGVTQTPKHLITATGQRVTLRCSPRSGDLSVYWYQQSLDQGLQFLIQYYNGEERAKGNILERFSAQQFPDLHSELNLSSLELGDSALYFCASSPTTSGSATDTQYFGPGTRLTVL.

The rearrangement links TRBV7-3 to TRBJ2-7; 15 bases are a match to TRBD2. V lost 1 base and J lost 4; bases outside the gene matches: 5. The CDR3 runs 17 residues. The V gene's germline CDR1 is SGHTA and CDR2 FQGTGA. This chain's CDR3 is CASSLNPGLAGGYEQYF. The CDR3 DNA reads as TGTGCCAGCAGCTTAAACCCAGGACTAGCGGGAGGGTACGAGCAGTACTTC.

DNA for the CDR3: TGTGCCAGCAGTTTACCCGAGACAGGGGCCCATCAGCCCCAGCATTTT. Encoded protein: CASSLPETGAHQPQHF. The V call is TRBV27, the J call TRBJ1-5; 8 bases match TRBD1. Trimming at V came to 2 bases and at J to 5 bases, leaving 8 bases not matched to a gene. Germline assignment: CDR1 MNHEY and CDR2 SMNVEV (reference sequence). The CDR3 consists of 16 residues.

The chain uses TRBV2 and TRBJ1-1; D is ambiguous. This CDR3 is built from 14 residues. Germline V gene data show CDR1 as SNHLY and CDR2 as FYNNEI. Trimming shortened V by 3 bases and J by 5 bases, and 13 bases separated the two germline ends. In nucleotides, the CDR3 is TGTGCCAGCAGTGATCTTGTGGGGAGTACTGAAGCTTTCTTT. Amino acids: CASSDLVGSTEAFF.

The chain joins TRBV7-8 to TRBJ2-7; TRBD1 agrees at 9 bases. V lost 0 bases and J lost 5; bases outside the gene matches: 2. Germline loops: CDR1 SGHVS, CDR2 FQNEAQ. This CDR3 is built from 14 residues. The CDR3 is CASSLAGTGNEQYF. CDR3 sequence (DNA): TGTGCCAGCAGCTTAGCGGGGACAGGGAACGAGCAGTACTTC.

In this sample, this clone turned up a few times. As DNA, the CDR3 is TGTGCCAGCAGCCAGTCGACCAGGGGTCGGCTAGCGGGCCTCTCCTACGAGCAGTACTTC. Translating gives CASSQSTRGRLAGLSYEQYF. The chain has TRBV4-2 and TRBJ2-7; 8 nucleotides line up with TRBD2. This CDR3 is built from 20 residues. The V segment lost 3 bases and the J segment 0 bases; nucleotides outside the gene matches: 19. The germline CDR1 and CDR2 sequences are LGHNA and YNFKEQ.

The CDR3 coding sequence is TGTGCCAGCAGCTTAGCTCCCTCGGACACTGAAGCTTTCTTT. This codes for CASSLAPSDTEAFF. V and J are TRBV7-6 and TRBJ1-1; D is ambiguous. Germline V gives CDR1 SGHVS, CDR2 FNYEAQ. Trimming cost V 0 bases and J 3 bases, with 8 bases left between them. The CDR3 contains 14 residues.

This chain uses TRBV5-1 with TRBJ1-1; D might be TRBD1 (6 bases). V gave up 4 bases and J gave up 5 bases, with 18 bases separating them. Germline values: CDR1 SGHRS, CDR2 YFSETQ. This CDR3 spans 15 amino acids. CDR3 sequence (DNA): TGCGCCAGCAGCAAGGACCTTCTCCAGGGGACTGAAGCTTTCTTT. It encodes CASSKDLLQGTEAFF.

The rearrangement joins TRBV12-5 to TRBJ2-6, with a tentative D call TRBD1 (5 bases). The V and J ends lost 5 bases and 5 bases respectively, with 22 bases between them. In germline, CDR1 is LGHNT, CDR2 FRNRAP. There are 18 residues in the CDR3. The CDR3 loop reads CASGSLNAGQSRANVLTF. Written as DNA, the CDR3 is TGTGCTAGTGGTAGCCTAAATGCAGGACAAAGTCGGGCCAACGTCCTGACTTTC. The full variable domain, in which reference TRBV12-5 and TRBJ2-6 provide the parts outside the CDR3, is DARVTQTPRHKVTEMGQEVTMRCQPILGHNTVFWYRQTMMQGLELLAYFRNRAPLDDSGMPKDRFSAEMPDATLATLKIQPSEPRDSAVYFCASGSLNAGQSRANVLTFGAGSRLTVL.

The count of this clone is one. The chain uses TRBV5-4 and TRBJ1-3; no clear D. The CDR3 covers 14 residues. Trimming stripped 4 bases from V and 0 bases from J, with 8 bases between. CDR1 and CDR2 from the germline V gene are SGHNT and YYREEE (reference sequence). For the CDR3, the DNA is TGTGCCAGCAGCCGACGGTTCTCTGGAAACACCATATATTTT. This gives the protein CASSRRFSGNTIYF. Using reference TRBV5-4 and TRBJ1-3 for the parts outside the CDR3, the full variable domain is ETGVTQSPTHLIKTRGQQVTLRCSSQSGHNTVSWYQQALGQGPQFIFQYYREEENGRGNFPPRFSGLQFPNYSSELNVNALELDDSALYLCASSRRFSGNTIYFGEGSWLTVV.

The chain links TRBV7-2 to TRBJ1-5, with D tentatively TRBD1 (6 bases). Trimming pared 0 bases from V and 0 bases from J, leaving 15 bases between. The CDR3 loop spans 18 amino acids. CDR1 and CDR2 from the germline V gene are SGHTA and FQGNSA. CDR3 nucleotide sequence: TGTGCCAGCAGCTTAGCCGACAGGCCCCCTTATAGCAATCAGCCCCAGCATTTT. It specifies CASSLADRPPYSNQPQHF.

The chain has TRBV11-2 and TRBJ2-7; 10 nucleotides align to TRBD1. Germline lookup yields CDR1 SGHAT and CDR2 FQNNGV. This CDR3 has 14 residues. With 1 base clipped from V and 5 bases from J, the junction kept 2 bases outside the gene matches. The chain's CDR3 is CASSLVGTGDEQYF. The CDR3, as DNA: TGTGCCAGCAGCTTAGTCGGGACAGGGGACGAGCAGTACTTC.